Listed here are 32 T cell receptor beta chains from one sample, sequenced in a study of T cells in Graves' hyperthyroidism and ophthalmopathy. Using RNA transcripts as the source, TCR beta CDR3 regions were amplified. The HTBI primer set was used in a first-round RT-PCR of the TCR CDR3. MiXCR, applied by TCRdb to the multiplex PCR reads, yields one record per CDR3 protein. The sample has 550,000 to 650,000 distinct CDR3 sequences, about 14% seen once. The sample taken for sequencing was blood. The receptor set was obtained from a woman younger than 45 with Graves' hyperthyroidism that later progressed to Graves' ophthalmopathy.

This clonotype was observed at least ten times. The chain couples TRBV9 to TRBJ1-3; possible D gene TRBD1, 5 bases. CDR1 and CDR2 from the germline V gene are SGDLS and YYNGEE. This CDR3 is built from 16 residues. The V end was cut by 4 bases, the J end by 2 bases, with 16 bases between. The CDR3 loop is CASSLDDGAPGNTIYF. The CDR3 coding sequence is TGTGCCAGCAGCCTAGACGACGGGGCCCCTGGAAACACCATATATTTT. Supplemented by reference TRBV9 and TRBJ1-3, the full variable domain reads DSGVTQTPKHLITATGQRVTLRCSPRSGDLSVYWYQQSLDQGLQFLIQYYNGEERAKGNILERFSAQQFPDLHSELNLSSLELGDSALYFCASSLDDGAPGNTIYFGEGSWLTVV.

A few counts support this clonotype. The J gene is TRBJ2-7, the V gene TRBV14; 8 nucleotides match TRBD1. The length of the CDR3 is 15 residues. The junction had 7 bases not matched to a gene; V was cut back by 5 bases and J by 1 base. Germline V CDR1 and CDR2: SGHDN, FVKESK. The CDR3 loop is CASSEYRGLSYEQYF. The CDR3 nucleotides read TGTGCCAGCAGCGAATACAGGGGGTTATCCTACGAGCAGTACTTC.

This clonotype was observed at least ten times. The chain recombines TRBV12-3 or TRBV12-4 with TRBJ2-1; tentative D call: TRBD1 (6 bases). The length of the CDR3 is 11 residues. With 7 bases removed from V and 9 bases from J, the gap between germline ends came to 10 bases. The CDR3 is CASTTRGEQFF. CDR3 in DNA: TGTGCCAGCACCACCAGGGGTGAGCAGTTCTTC.

The CDR3: CASSFLSWDTQYF. CDR3 sequence (DNA): TGTGCCAGCAGTTTCCTTTCCTGGGATACGCAGTATTTT. The chain recombines TRBV27 with TRBJ2-3, with no clear D. This CDR3 is 13 amino acids long. V dropped 3 bases and J dropped 6 bases, with 10 bases sitting between them. Germline loops: CDR1 MNHEY, CDR2 SMNVEV (reference sequence).

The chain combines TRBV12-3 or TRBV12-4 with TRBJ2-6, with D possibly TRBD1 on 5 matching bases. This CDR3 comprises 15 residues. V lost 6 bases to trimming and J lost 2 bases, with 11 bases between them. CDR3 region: CASSWGTTGANVLTF. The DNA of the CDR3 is TGTGCCAGCAGCTGGGGCACAACTGGGGCCAACGTCCTGACTTTC.

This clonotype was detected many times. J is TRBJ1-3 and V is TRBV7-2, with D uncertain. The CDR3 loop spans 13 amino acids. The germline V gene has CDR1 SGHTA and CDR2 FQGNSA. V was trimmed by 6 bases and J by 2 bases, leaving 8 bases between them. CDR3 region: CASRGTAGNTIYF. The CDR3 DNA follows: TGTGCCAGCAGAGGTACCGCTGGAAACACCATATATTTT.

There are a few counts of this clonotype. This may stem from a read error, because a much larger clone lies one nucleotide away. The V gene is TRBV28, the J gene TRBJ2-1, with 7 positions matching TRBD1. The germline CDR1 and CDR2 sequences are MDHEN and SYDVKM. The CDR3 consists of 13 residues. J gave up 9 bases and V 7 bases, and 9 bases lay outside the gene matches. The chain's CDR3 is CASNRGQAFEQFF. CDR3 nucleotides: TGTGCCAGCAATCGAGGACAGGCCTTTGAGCAGTTCTTC.

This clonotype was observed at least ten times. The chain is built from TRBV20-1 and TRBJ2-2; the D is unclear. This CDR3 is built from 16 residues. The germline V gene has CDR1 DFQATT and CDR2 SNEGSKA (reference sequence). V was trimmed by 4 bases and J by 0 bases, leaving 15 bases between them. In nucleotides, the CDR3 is TGCAGTGCTAATCCCAGGACGCATCCGAACACCGGGGAGCTGTTTTTT. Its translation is CSANPRTHPNTGELFF.

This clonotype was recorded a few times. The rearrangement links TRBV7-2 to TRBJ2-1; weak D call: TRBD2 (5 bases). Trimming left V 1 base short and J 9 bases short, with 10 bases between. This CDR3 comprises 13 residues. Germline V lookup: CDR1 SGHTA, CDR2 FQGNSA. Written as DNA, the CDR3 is TGTGCCAGCAGCTTAGTAAGGGAGAGTGAGCAGTTCTTC. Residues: CASSLVRESEQFF.

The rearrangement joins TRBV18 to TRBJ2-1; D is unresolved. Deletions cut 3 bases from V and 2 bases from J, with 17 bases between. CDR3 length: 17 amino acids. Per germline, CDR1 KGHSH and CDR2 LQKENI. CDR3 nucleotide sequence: TGTGCCAGCTCACCGGTATCCGGGCGCGGCCCCTACAATGAGCAGTTCTTC. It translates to CASSPVSGRGPYNEQFF.

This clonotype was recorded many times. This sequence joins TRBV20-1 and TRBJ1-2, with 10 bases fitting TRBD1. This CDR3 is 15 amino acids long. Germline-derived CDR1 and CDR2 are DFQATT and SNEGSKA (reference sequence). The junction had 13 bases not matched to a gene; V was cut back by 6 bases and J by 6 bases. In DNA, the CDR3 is TGCAGTGCCCAGGTCCCGGGACAGGGGCAGAATGGCTACACCTTC. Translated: CSAQVPGQGQNGYTF.

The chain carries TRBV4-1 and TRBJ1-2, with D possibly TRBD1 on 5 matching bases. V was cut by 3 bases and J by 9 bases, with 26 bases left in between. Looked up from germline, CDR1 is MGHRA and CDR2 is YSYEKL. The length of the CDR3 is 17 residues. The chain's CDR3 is CASSHPLGTETNFSYTF. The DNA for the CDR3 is TGCGCCAGCAGCCATCCCCTAGGGACCGAAACTAACTTTAGCTACACCTTC.

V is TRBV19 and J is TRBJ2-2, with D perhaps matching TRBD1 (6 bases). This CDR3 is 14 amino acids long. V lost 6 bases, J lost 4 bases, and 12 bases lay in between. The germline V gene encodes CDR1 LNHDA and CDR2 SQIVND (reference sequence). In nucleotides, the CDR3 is TGTGCCAGTAGACGGACAGTCGTCACCGGGGAGCTGTTTTTT. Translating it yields CASRRTVVTGELFF.

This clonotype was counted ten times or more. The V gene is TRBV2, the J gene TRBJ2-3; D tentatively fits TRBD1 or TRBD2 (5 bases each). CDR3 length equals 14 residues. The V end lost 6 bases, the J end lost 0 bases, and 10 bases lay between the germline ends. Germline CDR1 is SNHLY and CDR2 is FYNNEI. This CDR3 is CASRRGSSTDTQYF. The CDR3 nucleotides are TGTGCCAGCAGGAGGGGCAGCAGCACAGATACGCAGTATTTT. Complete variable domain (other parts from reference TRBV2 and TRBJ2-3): EPEVTQTPSHQVTQMGQEVILRCVPISNHLYFYWYRQILGQKVEFLVSFYNNEISEKSEIFDDQFSVERPDGSNFTLKIRSTKLEDSAMYFCASRRGSSTDTQYFGPGTRLTVL.

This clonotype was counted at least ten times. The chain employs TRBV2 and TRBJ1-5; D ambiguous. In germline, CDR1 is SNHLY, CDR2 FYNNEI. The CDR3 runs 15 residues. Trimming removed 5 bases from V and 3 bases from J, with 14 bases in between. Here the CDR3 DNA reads TGTGCCAGCAGTCCGGACGGACTGTACAATCAGCCCCAGCATTTT. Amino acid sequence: CASSPDGLYNQPQHF.

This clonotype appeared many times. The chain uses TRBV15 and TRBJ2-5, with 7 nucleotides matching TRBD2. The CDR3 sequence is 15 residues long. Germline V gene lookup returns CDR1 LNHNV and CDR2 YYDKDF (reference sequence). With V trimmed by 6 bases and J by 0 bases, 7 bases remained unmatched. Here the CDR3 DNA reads TGTGCCACCAGACATACTAGCGCCAACCAAGAGACCCAGTACTTC. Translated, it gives CATRHTSANQETQYF. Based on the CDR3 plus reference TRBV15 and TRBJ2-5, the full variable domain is DAMVIQNPRYQVTQFGKPVTLSCSQTLNHNVMYWYQQKSSQAPKLLFHYYDKDFNNEADTPDNFQSRRPNTSFCFLDIRSPGLGDTAMYLCATRHTSANQETQYFGPGTRLLVL.

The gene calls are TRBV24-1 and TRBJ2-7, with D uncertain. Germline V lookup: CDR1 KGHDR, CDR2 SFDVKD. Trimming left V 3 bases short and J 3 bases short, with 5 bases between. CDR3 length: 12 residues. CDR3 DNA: TGTGCCACCAGTGATAGCCGCTACGAGCAGTACTTC. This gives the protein CATSDSRYEQYF.

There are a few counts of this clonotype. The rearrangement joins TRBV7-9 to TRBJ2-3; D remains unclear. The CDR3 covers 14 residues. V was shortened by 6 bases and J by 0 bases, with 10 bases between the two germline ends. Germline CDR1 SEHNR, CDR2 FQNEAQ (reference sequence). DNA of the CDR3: TGTGCCAGCAGATCTACTCCTAGCACAGATACGCAGTATTTT. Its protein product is CASRSTPSTDTQYF. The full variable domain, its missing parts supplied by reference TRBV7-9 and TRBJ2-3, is DTGVSQNPRHKITKRGQNVTFRCDPISEHNRLYWYRQTLGQGPEFLTYFQNEAQLEKSRLLSDRFSAERPKGSFSTLEIQRTEQGDSAMYLCASRSTPSTDTQYFGPGTRLTVL.

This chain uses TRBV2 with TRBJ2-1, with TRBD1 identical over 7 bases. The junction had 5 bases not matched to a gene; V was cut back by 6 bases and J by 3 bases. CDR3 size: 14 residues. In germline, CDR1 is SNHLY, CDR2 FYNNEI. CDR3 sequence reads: CASSQGQIYNEQFF. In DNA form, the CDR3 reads TGTGCCAGCAGCCAGGGACAGATCTACAATGAGCAGTTCTTC.

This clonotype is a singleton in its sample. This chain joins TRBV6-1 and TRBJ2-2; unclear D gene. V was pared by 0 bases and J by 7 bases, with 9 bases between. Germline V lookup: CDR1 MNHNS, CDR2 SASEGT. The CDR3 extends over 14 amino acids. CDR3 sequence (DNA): TGTGCCAGCAGTGAAGCGCCCAACTTCGGGGAGCTGTTTTTT. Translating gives CASSEAPNFGELFF.

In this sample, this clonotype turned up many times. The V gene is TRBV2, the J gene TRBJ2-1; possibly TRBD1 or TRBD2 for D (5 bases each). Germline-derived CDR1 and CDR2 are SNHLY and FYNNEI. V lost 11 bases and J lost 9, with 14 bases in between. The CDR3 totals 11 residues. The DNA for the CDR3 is TGTGCCTCCCTAGGTGGGGGTGAGCAGTTCTTC. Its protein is CASLGGGEQFF.

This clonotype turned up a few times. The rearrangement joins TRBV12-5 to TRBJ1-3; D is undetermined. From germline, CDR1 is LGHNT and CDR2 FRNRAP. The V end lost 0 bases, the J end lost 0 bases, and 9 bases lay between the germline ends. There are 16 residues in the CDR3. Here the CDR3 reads CASGLVPPFSGNTIYF. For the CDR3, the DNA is TGTGCTAGTGGTTTGGTACCCCCGTTCTCTGGAAACACCATATATTTT.

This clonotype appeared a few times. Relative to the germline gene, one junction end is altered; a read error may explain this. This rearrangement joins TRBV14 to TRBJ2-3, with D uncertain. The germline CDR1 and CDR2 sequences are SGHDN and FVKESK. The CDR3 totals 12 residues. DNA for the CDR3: TGTGCCAACAGCCAAACAGCGTATACGCAGTATTTT. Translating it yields CANSQTAYTQYF.

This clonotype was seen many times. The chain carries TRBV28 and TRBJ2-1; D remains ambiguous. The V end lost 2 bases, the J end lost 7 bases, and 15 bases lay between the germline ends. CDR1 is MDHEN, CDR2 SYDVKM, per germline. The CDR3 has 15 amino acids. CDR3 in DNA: TGTGCCAGCAGTTTAAGGGCGGCCCCAAATAATGAGCAGTTCTTC. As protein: CASSLRAAPNNEQFF.

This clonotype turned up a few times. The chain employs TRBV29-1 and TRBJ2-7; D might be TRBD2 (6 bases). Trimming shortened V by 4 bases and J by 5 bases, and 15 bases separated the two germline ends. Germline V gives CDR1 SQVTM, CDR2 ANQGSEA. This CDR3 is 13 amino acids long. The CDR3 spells CSVGQGGRDEQYF. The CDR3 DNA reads TGCAGCGTTGGACAAGGAGGGCGCGACGAGCAGTACTTC.

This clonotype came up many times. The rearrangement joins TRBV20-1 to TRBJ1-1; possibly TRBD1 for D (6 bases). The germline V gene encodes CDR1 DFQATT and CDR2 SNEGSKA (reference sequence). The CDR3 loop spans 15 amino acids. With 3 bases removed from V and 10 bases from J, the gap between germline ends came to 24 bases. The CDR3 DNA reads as TGCAGTGCTAGTGGGGGGGCTGGGGGTGGGCCGGGAGCTTTCTTT. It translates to CSASGGAGGGPGAFF.

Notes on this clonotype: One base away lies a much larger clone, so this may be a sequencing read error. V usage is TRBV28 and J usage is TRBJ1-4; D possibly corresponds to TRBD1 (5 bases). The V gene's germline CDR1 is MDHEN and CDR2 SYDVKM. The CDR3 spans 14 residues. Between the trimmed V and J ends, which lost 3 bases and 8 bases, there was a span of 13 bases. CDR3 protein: CASSLAGGAEKLFF. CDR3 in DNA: TGTGCCAGCAGTTTGGCAGGAGGGGCCGAAAAACTGTTTTTT.

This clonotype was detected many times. Here the CDR3 reads CSAGGTSGSYEQYF. Written as DNA, the CDR3 is TGCAGTGCAGGAGGGACTAGCGGATCCTACGAGCAGTACTTC. The V gene is TRBV20-1, the J gene TRBJ2-7; 11 bases map to TRBD2. Germline CDR1 is DFQATT and CDR2 is SNEGSKA (reference sequence). The trim removed 6 bases at V and 1 base at J, leaving 5 bases unmatched. The CDR3 is 14 amino acids.

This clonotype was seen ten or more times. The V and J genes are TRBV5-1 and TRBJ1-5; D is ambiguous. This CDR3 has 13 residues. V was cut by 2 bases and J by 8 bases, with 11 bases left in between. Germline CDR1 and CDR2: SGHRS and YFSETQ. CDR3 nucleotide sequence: TGCGCCAGCAGCTTAACCGGATGGGAGCCCCAGCATTTT. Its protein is CASSLTGWEPQHF.

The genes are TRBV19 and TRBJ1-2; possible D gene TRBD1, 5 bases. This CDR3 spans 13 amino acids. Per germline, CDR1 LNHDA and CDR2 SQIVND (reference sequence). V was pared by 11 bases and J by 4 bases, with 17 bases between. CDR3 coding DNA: TGTGCCGTAAGGGAGGGGACGCTCTATGGCTACACCTTC. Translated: CAVREGTLYGYTF.

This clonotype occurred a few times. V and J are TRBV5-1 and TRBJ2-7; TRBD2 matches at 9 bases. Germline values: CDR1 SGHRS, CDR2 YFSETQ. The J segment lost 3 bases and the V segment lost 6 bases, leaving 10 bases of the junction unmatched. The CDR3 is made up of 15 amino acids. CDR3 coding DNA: TGCGCCAGCACGATAATAGCGGGAGAAAGCTACGAGCAGTACTTC. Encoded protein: CASTIIAGESYEQYF.

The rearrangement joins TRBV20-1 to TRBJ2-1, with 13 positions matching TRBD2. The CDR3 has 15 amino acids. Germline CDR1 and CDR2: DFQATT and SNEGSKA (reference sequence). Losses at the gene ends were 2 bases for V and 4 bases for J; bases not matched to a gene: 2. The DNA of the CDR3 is TGCAGTGCTAGAAGGACTAGCGGGAGATACAATGAGCAGTTCTTC. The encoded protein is CSARRTSGRYNEQFF.